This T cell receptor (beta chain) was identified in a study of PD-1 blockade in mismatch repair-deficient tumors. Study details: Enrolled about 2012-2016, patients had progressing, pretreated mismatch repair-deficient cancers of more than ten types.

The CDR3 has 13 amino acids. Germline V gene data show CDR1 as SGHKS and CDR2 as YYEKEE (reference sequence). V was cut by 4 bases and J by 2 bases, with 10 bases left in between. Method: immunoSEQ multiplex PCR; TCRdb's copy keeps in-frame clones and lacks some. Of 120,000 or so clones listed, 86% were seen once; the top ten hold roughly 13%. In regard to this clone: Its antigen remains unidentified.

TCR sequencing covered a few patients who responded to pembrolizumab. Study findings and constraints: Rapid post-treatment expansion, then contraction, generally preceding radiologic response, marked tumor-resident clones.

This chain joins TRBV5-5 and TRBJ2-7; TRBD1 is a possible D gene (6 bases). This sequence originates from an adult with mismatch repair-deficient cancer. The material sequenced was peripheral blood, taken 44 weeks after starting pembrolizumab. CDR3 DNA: TGTGCCAGCAGCGGTTGGGACACCTACGAGCAGTACTTC. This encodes CASSGWDTYEQYF.